Sequencing of this T cell receptor beta chain was carried out in a study of blood T cell repertoires in COVID-19. The repertoire was sequenced with immunoSEQ multiplex PCR; TCRdb's copy has only in-frame clones and lacks some. The table lists approximately 220,000 clones, approximately 80% of them singletons. Trimming at V came to 6 bases and at J to 7 bases, leaving 5 bases not matched to a gene. The CDR3 is 14 amino acids. Germline-derived CDR1 and CDR2 are LNHDA and SQIVND (reference sequence). Ages ranged from about 18 to 90 years, with residence in about two dozen US areas. Grouping used clinical history reported by participants in a survey and questionnaire. This clone appeared a single time.

The sequence was collected from a woman between 35 and 50 years old with acute COVID-19. The genes are TRBV19 and TRBJ1-6; 8 bases line up with TRBD1. Sequencing used PBMCs or T cells enriched from blood (not recorded which). The CDR3 is CASSRQGLNSPLHF. CDR3 sequence (DNA): TGTGCCAGTAGCAGACAGGGGCTAAATTCACCCCTCCACTTT.